Each of the 25 T cell receptor beta chains below was sequenced from the same sample in a study of beta chain features in type 1 diabetes. These TCRs' antigens remain unknown. Regarding the study as a whole: A moderate, significant TCRB CDR3 shortening appeared in type 1 diabetes across four CD4+ subsets.

The authors reverse transcribed all of the isolated RNA, so sequencing captured expressed TCRB transcripts. Using immunoSEQ multiplex PCR, the repertoire was profiled, and TCRdb retains in-frame clones only, with some absent. The table has about 170,000 clones, about 8% seen once. Specimen: central memory CD4+ T cells from blood. The receptors were sampled from a middle-aged woman with type 1 diabetes.

This clone showed up just a few times. The V gene is TRBV29-1, the J gene TRBJ2-7; D may be TRBD2 (7 bases). CDR3 length equals 13 residues. The V gene lost 4 bases and the J gene lost 3 bases, with 13 bases spanning the gap. CDR1 and CDR2 from the germline V gene are SQVTM and ANQGSEA. The CDR3 here is CSVVRGALYEQYF. CDR3 bases: TGCAGCGTTGTACGGGGGGCCCTCTACGAGCAGTACTTC.

This clone was picked up a small number of times. The CDR3 protein is CASSQDRSSREQYF. The CDR3 coding sequence is TGTGCCAGCAGCCAGGACAGGAGCTCTAGGGAGCAGTACTTC. V is TRBV11-2 and J is TRBJ2-7; 7 bases are shared with TRBD1. The CDR3 has 14 amino acids. The J segment lost 7 bases and the V segment lost 5 bases, leaving 11 bases of the junction unmatched. Germline CDR1 and CDR2: SGHAT and FQNNGV.

A few counts support this clone. The rearrangement joins TRBV27 to TRBJ2-7; TRBD1 agrees at 7 bases. CDR3 size: 14 residues. Germline loops: CDR1 MNHEY, CDR2 SMNVEV (reference sequence). After removal of 6 bases from V and 2 bases from J, the junction contained 7 bases not matched to a gene. The CDR3 sequence: CASSRGQATYEQYF. CDR3 in DNA: TGTGCCAGCAGCAGAGGACAGGCTACCTACGAGCAGTACTTC.

This clone appeared a few times. The V gene is TRBV23-1, the J gene TRBJ1-4; D not resolved. TRBV23-1 is an ORF for which the function is uncertain. The CDR3 runs to 15 residues. Trimming took 0 bases from V and 5 from J, leaving 10 bases between them. CDR3 DNA: TGCGCCAGCAGTCAATCCGCACCGACAAATGAAAAACTGTTTTTT. Its protein is CASSQSAPTNEKLFF.

This clone was seen more than once but under ten times. This rearrangement joins TRBV7-9 to TRBJ2-5; tentative D call: TRBD2 (5 bases). Deletions cut 5 bases from V and 1 base from J, with 20 bases between. The CDR3 has 17 amino acids. Germline values: CDR1 SEHNR, CDR2 FQNEAQ (reference sequence). CDR3 in amino acids: CASSPREPERSQETQYF. The CDR3 bases are TGTGCCAGCAGCCCGAGGGAGCCAGAACGGTCCCAAGAGACCCAGTACTTC.

This clone was detected a few times. The gene calls are TRBV6-4 and TRBJ2-3; TRBD2 agrees at 7 bases. This CDR3 is built from 15 residues. Looked up from germline, CDR1 is MRHNA and CDR2 is SNTAGT. The J segment lost 1 base and the V segment lost 2 bases, leaving 3 bases of the junction unmatched. DNA of the CDR3: TGTGCCAGCAGTGACCGTGGACTAGGCACAGATACGCAGTATTTT. This codes for CASSDRGLGTDTQYF.

The chain recombines TRBV11-2 with TRBJ1-2, with a weak D call TRBD1 (5 bases). This CDR3 comprises 13 residues. Trimming took off 5 bases at V and 6 bases at J, with 13 bases between the two ends. Germline V lookup: CDR1 SGHAT, CDR2 FQNNGV. The CDR3 sequence is CASSPSRVDGYTF. CDR3 coding DNA: TGTGCCAGCAGCCCCTCCAGGGTCGATGGCTACACCTTC.

This clone appeared many times. The chain employs TRBV4-2 and TRBJ2-6; 7 bases agree with TRBD2. The CDR3 has 18 amino acids. J lost 0 bases, V lost 1 base, and 6 bases had no gene match. The V gene's germline CDR1 is LGHNA and CDR2 YNFKEQ. The CDR3 DNA is TGTGCCAGCAGCCAAGTGCGGGGGTCTCTCTCTGGGGCCAACGTCCTGACTTTC. This codes for CASSQVRGSLSGANVLTF.

The chain joins TRBV2 to TRBJ2-1, with a weak D call TRBD1 (6 bases). V was shortened by 11 bases and J by 6 bases, with 14 bases between the two germline ends. Germline CDR1 and CDR2: SNHLY and FYNNEI. The CDR3 totals 12 residues. DNA for the CDR3: TGTGCCGGGGGCCTAGCAGCCAATGAGCAGTTCTTC. Translated: CAGGLAANEQFF. Full variable domain (remainder filled in from reference TRBV2 and TRBJ2-1): EPEVTQTPSHQVTQMGQEVILRCVPISNHLYFYWYRQILGQKVEFLVSFYNNEISEKSEIFDDQFSVERPDGSNFTLKIRSTKLEDSAMYFCAGGLAANEQFFGPGTRLTVL.

The sample holds a few counts of this clone. This chain joins TRBV29-1 and TRBJ2-7; D gene unclear. The CDR3 is 11 amino acids. Looked up from germline, CDR1 is SQVTM and CDR2 is ANQGSEA. Trimming removed 5 bases at V and 3 bases at J, with 8 bases between. CDR3: CSVRRDYEQYF. DNA for the CDR3: TGCAGCGTTCGCCGAGACTACGAGCAGTACTTC.

V gene TRBV28 combines with J gene TRBJ1-1, with a weak D call TRBD1 (6 bases). The V end was cut by 0 bases, the J end by 4 bases, with 9 bases between. The CDR3 totals 14 residues. Looked up from germline, CDR1 is MDHEN and CDR2 is SYDVKM. The CDR3 loop is CASSLWGAGTEAFF. As DNA, the CDR3 is TGTGCCAGCAGTTTATGGGGGGCCGGCACTGAAGCTTTCTTT.

This clone was seen repeatedly, ten times or more. The chain uses TRBV29-1 and TRBJ2-7; TRBD2 might be the D (5 bases). Germline V gene data show CDR1 as SQVTM and CDR2 as ANQGSEA. Deletions cut 0 bases from V and 4 bases from J, with 16 bases between. This CDR3 has 15 residues. The CDR3 loop is CSVEEGSRSGYEQYF. The CDR3 coding sequence is TGCAGCGTTGAAGAAGGGTCACGGTCGGGATACGAGCAGTACTTC.

As regards this clone: This CDR3 is also generated by other DNA sequences in the sample. V usage is TRBV27 and J usage is TRBJ2-5; 7 bases map to TRBD1. This CDR3 is built from 14 residues. Per the germline V gene, CDR1 is MNHEY and CDR2 is SMNVEV (reference sequence). The V gene end was trimmed by 5 bases and the J gene end by 4 bases; junction bases not matched to a gene: 7. The CDR3 DNA reads TGTGCCAGCAGTCGACAGGGCGGAGGAGAGACCCAGTACTTC. The encoded protein is CASSRQGGGETQYF.

This clone showed up many times. The CDR3 is CASSLTYPSTQYF. The CDR3 DNA reads as TGTGCCAGCAGCTTAACGTATCCTAGTACGCAGTATTTT. The genes are TRBV7-3 and TRBJ2-3; D gene ambiguous. The V gene lost 0 bases and the J gene lost 8 bases, with 9 bases spanning the gap. Germline V gives CDR1 SGHTA, CDR2 FQGTGA. The CDR3 contains 13 residues.

The gene calls are TRBV5-6 and TRBJ2-2; 14 nucleotides align to TRBD2. Germline lookup yields CDR1 SGHDT and CDR2 YYEEEE. V shed 5 bases, J shed 3 bases, and the junction held 12 bases outside the gene matches. The CDR3 covers 19 residues. CDR3 sequence: CASSSPGTSGSWYTGELFF. The DNA for the CDR3 is TGTGCCAGCAGTTCCCCCGGGACTAGCGGGAGTTGGTACACCGGGGAGCTGTTTTTT.

The rearrangement uses TRBV7-9 and TRBJ2-5; 7 bases agree with TRBD1. V was clipped by 5 bases and J by 4 bases; unmatched bases: 10. The CDR3 extends over 15 amino acids. Germline CDR1 reads SEHNR; CDR2 reads FQNEAQ (reference sequence). For the CDR3, the DNA is TGTGCCAGCAGCATTACCCCGACAGGGAGAGAGACCCAGTACTTC. This sequence encodes CASSITPTGRETQYF.

In this sample, this clone turned up a few times. This sequence joins TRBV9 and TRBJ2-7, with TRBD1 matching 7 bases. Germline CDR1 and CDR2: SGDLS and YYNGEE. V shed 2 bases and J 0 bases; nucleotides not matched to a gene: 5. The CDR3 sequence is 15 residues long. The CDR3 protein is CASSVQGTASYEQYF. The CDR3 coding sequence is TGTGCCAGCAGCGTTCAGGGGACAGCCTCCTACGAGCAGTACTTC. Combining the CDR3 with reference TRBV9 and TRBJ2-7 gives the whole variable domain DSGVTQTPKHLITATGQRVTLRCSPRSGDLSVYWYQQSLDQGLQFLIQYYNGEERAKGNILERFSAQQFPDLHSELNLSSLELGDSALYFCASSVQGTASYEQYFGPGTRLTVT.

CDR3 sequence reads: CASRPGTAGGEQYF. In DNA, the CDR3 is TGTGCCAGCAGGCCCGGGACAGCAGGCGGCGAGCAGTACTTC. The V gene is TRBV2, the J gene TRBJ2-7, with 7 bases fitting TRBD1. The J segment lost 6 bases and the V segment lost 6 bases, leaving 11 bases of the junction unmatched. Germline V gene lookup returns CDR1 SNHLY and CDR2 FYNNEI. The CDR3 totals 14 residues.

CDR3 loop: CASSKVEGTGELFF. CDR3 coding DNA: TGCGCCAGCAGCAAGGTTGAGGGAACCGGGGAGCTGTTTTTT. The rearrangement links TRBV5-1 to TRBJ2-2, with D perhaps matching TRBD2 (5 bases). The V gene lost 4 bases and the J gene lost 5 bases, with 12 bases spanning the gap. The CDR3 totals 14 residues. Looked up from germline, CDR1 is SGHRS and CDR2 is YFSETQ.

The chain employs TRBV7-2 and TRBJ1-4; possibly TRBD1 for D (5 bases). CDR1 and CDR2 (germline): SGHTA, FQGNSA. The length of the CDR3 is 14 residues. V was pared by 2 bases and J by 7 bases, with 11 bases between. The CDR3 is CASSLRQGSEKLFF. The CDR3 DNA reads as TGTGCCAGCAGCTTACGGCAGGGTAGTGAAAAACTGTTTTTT. Full variable domain (rest looked up from reference TRBV7-2 and TRBJ1-4): GAGVSQSPSNKVTEKGKDVELRCDPISGHTALYWYRQSLGQGLEFLIYFQGNSAPDKSGLPSDRFSAERTGGSVSTLTIQRTQQEDSAVYLCASSLRQGSEKLFFGSGTQLSVL.

The rearrangement joins TRBV7-2 to TRBJ1-1; no definite D call. V shed 0 bases and J shed 3 bases, with 8 bases lying between them. There are 14 residues in the CDR3. Germline V gene data show CDR1 as SGHTA and CDR2 as FQGNSA. Here the CDR3 DNA reads TGTGCCAGCAGCTTAGCGAGGCGGGACACTGAAGCTTTCTTT. It codes for CASSLARRDTEAFF.

A few counts support this clone. The chain couples TRBV18 to TRBJ2-5; the match to TRBD2 covers 10 bases. The CDR3 covers 16 residues. From germline, CDR1 is KGHSH and CDR2 LQKENI. Germline trimming cut 4 bases from V and 0 bases from J; bases unmatched to any gene: 5. The CDR3 reads CASSQRTSGYQETQYF. CDR3 coding DNA: TGTGCCAGCTCACAGAGGACTAGCGGATACCAAGAGACCCAGTACTTC.

V gene TRBV7-2 combines with J gene TRBJ1-1; D remains ambiguous. Germline V gene sequence: CDR1 SGHTA, CDR2 FQGNSA. Trimming removed 3 bases from V and 8 bases from J, with 13 bases in between. The CDR3 is 13 amino acids. CDR3 amino acids: CASSLLRAAEAFF. The CDR3, as DNA: TGTGCCAGCAGCTTGTTAAGAGCTGCCGAAGCTTTCTTT.

This clone has a handful of counts. This chain connects TRBV15 to TRBJ2-3; a possible D gene is TRBD1 (6 bases). Deletions cut 3 bases from V and 1 base from J, with 14 bases between. Looked up from germline, CDR1 is LNHNV and CDR2 is YYDKDF (reference sequence). CDR3 length equals 16 residues. The CDR3: CATSRAPGQGTDTQYF. The CDR3 DNA reads as TGTGCCACCAGCAGGGCTCCGGGACAAGGCACAGATACGCAGTATTTT.

The chain links TRBV29-1 to TRBJ1-1, with TRBD1 matching 7 bases. This CDR3 is built from 13 residues. Looked up from germline, CDR1 is SQVTM and CDR2 is ANQGSEA. V lost 5 bases and J lost 3; bases outside the gene matches: 6. Written as DNA, the CDR3 is TGCAGCGTTCTAGATCAGGGGGACACTGAAGCTTTCTTT. The encoded protein is CSVLDQGDTEAFF.